This TCR beta chain stems from a study of blood T cell repertoires in COVID-19. Study context: The United States, Italy and Spain supplied acute and convalescent COVID-19 samples.

Authors' data handling: Reference gene primer amplification gave nucleated cell count estimates. Generated by immunoSEQ multiplex PCR, the TCRdb table keeps only in-frame clones and is missing some. The V and J calls and clone size come from that table; D and trimming were worked out from the DNA. Among 110,000 to 150,000 clones listed, 65% to 90% were seen once. This clone was observed a few times. The CDR3 sequence is 16 residues long. Germline CDR1 reads SGHDT; CDR2 reads YYEEEE. V trimming: 4 bases; J trimming: 2 bases; junction bases outside the gene matches: 9. Input material: peripheral blood. The TCR comes from a human donor in a cohort sampled during active COVID-19. The chain has TRBV5-6 and TRBJ2-7, with 10 bases identical to TRBD2. The CDR3 coding sequence is TGTGCCAGCAGCCCCCAACCGACTAGCGGGCCCTACGAGCAGTACTTC. Protein: CASSPQPTSGPYEQYF.